Sequencing of this T cell receptor beta chain was carried out in a study of CD8 T cells in ankylosing spondylitis. Study-wide findings and caveats: Within matched ankylosing spondylitis synovial fluid, disease-linked clones were reportedly significantly enriched.

With molecular barcodes, quantitative 5'-RACE was used to make the TCR beta libraries. One entry per CDR3 protein, called by TCRdb with MiXCR from the 5' RACE reads. This table has roughly 150,000 distinct CDR3 sequences, roughly a third appearing once. Germline V gene data show CDR1 as ENHRY and CDR2 as SYGVKD. The CDR3 contains 13 residues. A remark on this clonotype: Its antigen remains unknown. One junction end does not reproduce the germline sequence, and a read error may be involved.

This rearrangement joins TRBV10-3 to TRBJ1-1, with D perhaps TRBD1 (5 bases). The clonotype originates from a male donor with ankylosing spondylitis. The sequenced sample was synovial fluid, either unsorted or a sorted T cell fraction (not recorded which). The CDR3 DNA reads TGTGCCATCAGTGAGGGGACGAACAGTGAAGCTTTCTTT. Translated, it gives CAISEGTNSEAFF.